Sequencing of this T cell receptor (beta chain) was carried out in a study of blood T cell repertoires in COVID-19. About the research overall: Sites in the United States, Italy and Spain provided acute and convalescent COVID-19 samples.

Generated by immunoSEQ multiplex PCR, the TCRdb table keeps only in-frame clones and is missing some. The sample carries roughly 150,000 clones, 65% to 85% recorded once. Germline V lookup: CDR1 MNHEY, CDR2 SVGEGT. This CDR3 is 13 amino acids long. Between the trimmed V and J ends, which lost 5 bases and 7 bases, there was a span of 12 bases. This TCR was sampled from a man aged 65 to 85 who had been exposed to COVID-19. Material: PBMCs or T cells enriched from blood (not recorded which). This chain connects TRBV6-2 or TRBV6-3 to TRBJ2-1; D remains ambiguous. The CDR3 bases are TGTGCCAGCAGTCCACTCGTCGAAAATGAGCAGTTCTTC. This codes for CASSPLVENEQFF.